What follows are 26 T cell receptor beta chains derived from one specimen sequenced in a study of early T cells in non-severe SARS-CoV-2 infection. A single record per CDR3 protein comes from TCRdb applying MiXCR to the 5' RACE reads. The sample records 80,000 to 95,000 distinct CDR3 sequences, about 15% being singletons. The sequenced material came from whole blood. These receptors all stem from an adult who was a healthcare worker with PCR-confirmed SARS-CoV-2 infection or an uninfected control (not recorded which).

The chain combines TRBV27 with TRBJ2-3, with D hard to call. V lost 5 bases, J lost 2 bases, and 11 bases lay in between. This CDR3 spans 14 amino acids. Germline values: CDR1 MNHEY, CDR2 SMNVEV (reference sequence). The CDR3 here is CASSPRPNTDTQYF. The CDR3 DNA is TGTGCCAGCAGTCCCCGACCCAACACAGATACGCAGTATTTT.

J is TRBJ2-7 and V is TRBV6-1, with a weak D call TRBD1 (6 bases). The germline V and J ends were trimmed by 6 bases and 5 bases, with 14 bases remaining between them. This CDR3 has 13 amino acids. Germline CDR1 reads MNHNS; CDR2 reads SASEGT. The CDR3 sequence is CASRDQGTHEQYV. Here the CDR3 DNA reads TGTGCCAGCAGGGATCAGGGGACCCACGAGCAGTACGTC.

The V gene is TRBV6-1, the J gene TRBJ2-5; 9 bases map to TRBD1. The germline V gene has CDR1 MNHNS and CDR2 SASEGT. After removal of 6 bases from V and 3 bases from J, the junction contained 2 bases not matched to a gene. The CDR3 covers 13 residues. The chain's CDR3 is CASRGQGKETQYF. The CDR3 region has the DNA TGTGCCAGCAGGGGACAGGGTAAAGAGACCCAGTACTTC.

This clonotype occurred a few times. J is TRBJ1-1 and V is TRBV29-1; unclear D gene. Germline V gene lookup returns CDR1 SQVTM and CDR2 ANQGSEA. Between the trimmed V and J ends, which lost 1 base and 3 bases, there was a span of 18 bases. The CDR3 length is 16 residues. This CDR3 reads CSVEGEWTFGDTEAFF. DNA for the CDR3: TGCAGCGTTGAAGGCGAATGGACCTTCGGGGACACTGAAGCTTTCTTT.

A few counts support this clonotype. The chain is built from TRBV9 and TRBJ2-7, with TRBD1 as a possible D gene (6 bases). With 6 bases removed from V and 4 bases from J, the gap between germline ends came to 17 bases. The CDR3 runs to 14 residues. Germline loops: CDR1 SGDLS, CDR2 YYNGEE. The CDR3 protein is CASTRTDRQYEQYV. The CDR3 DNA is TGTGCCAGCACCCGTACCGACAGGCAGTACGAGCAGTACGTC.

This chain connects TRBV25-1 to TRBJ2-1; tentatively, D is TRBD2 (6 bases). CDR3 length: 16 amino acids. Germline lookup yields CDR1 MGHDK and CDR2 SYGVNS. V was trimmed by 7 bases and J by 3 bases, leaving 19 bases between them. This CDR3 reads CASTKSRGGDYNEQFF. CDR3 bases: TGTGCCAGCACCAAATCCCGTGGCGGGGACTACAATGAGCAGTTCTTC.

The chain links TRBV6-1 to TRBJ2-2; TRBD1 agrees at 8 bases. This CDR3 is 15 amino acids long. Unmatched junction bases numbered 10, after V lost 7 bases and J lost 6 bases. Germline values: CDR1 MNHNS, CDR2 SASEGT. DNA of the CDR3: TGTGCCAGCACCCCCCGGGACAGGCCCCCCGGGGAGCTGTTTTTT. Its protein product is CASTPRDRPPGELFF.

The V call is TRBV6-5, the J call TRBJ1-6; no clear D. V was shortened by 7 bases and J by 8 bases, with 12 bases between the two germline ends. The CDR3 is made up of 13 amino acids. Germline V lookup: CDR1 MNHEY, CDR2 SVGAGI. The chain's CDR3 is CASKVNKYSPLHF. The CDR3 coding sequence is TGTGCCAGCAAGGTGAATAAGTATTCACCCCTCCACTTT.

This clonotype was recorded a few times. The chain combines TRBV5-4 with TRBJ2-3, with 9 bases identical to TRBD1. Trimming took 5 bases from V and 4 from J; bases not matched to a gene: 8. This CDR3 has 15 amino acids. Germline V gives CDR1 SGHNT, CDR2 YYREEE (reference sequence). The CDR3 sequence is CASSSNRGQADTQYF. CDR3 DNA: TGTGCCAGCAGTAGTAACAGGGGGCAGGCAGATACGCAGTATTTT.

This clonotype was recorded many times. The chain combines TRBV5-1 with TRBJ2-1; TRBD1 or TRBD2 may be the D gene (5 bases each). Germline loops: CDR1 SGHRS, CDR2 YFSETQ. Trimming removed 1 base at V and 10 bases at J, with 21 bases between. CDR3 length: 16 residues. The CDR3 bases are TGCGCCAGCAGCTTGTTCCCCAGGGACGTGCCCCAGGAGCAGTTCTTC. Translated, it gives CASSLFPRDVPQEQFF.

In its sample, this clonotype was seen many times. The chain joins TRBV27 to TRBJ2-5; D is undetermined. CDR3 size: 14 residues. V was shortened by 5 bases and J by 7 bases, with 17 bases between the two germline ends. Germline V gene sequence: CDR1 MNHEY, CDR2 SMNVEV (reference sequence). CDR3 coding DNA: TGTGCCAGCAGTCCTAGATCTGTCCACCCGACCCAGTACTTC. It specifies CASSPRSVHPTQYF.

This clonotype was observed at least ten times. The rearrangement uses TRBV18 and TRBJ2-7; tentatively, D is TRBD1 (6 bases). CDR3 length equals 14 residues. Looked up from germline, CDR1 is KGHSH and CDR2 is LQKENI. Trimming took 1 base from V and 2 from J, leaving 9 bases between them. CDR3 region: CASSPREGAYEQYV. The CDR3 nucleotides read TGTGCCAGCTCACCACGTGAGGGGGCCTACGAGCAGTACGTC.

The rearrangement joins TRBV29-1 to TRBJ1-1; TRBD1 might be the D (5 bases). Germline V lookup: CDR1 SQVTM, CDR2 ANQGSEA. V was clipped by 0 bases and J by 4 bases, with 15 bases between them. This CDR3 comprises 15 residues. The CDR3: CSVEDLRGLGTEAFF. CDR3 DNA sequence: TGCAGCGTTGAAGATCTGAGGGGCCTTGGCACTGAAGCTTTCTTT. The whole variable domain, remainder taken from reference TRBV29-1 and TRBJ1-1, is SAVISQKPSRDICQRGTSLTIQCQVDSQVTMMFWYRQQPGQSLTLIATANQGSEATYESGFVIDKFPISRPNLTFSTLTVSNMSPEDSSIYLCSVEDLRGLGTEAFFGQGTRLTVV.

This clonotype was recorded many times. J is TRBJ1-5 and V is TRBV27; TRBD1 is a possible D gene (5 bases). V shed 6 bases and J shed 5 bases, with 20 bases lying between them. The CDR3 runs to 16 residues. CDR1 is MNHEY, CDR2 SMNVEV, per germline (reference sequence). CDR3 in DNA: TGTGCCAGCAGATTGGAGGGCAGGACAAAGCATCAGCCCCAGCATTTT. This codes for CASRLEGRTKHQPQHF.

This clonotype was detected ten times or more. This rearrangement joins TRBV29-1 to TRBJ1-1; D ambiguous. The germline V gene encodes CDR1 SQVTM and CDR2 ANQGSEA. The CDR3 is made up of 12 amino acids. Trimming took 4 bases from V and 2 from J, leaving 8 bases between them. CDR3 protein: CSVVRGNTEAFF. The CDR3 region has the DNA TGCAGCGTTGTTCGGGGTAACACTGAAGCTTTCTTT. The variable domain in full, with the rest retrieved from reference TRBV29-1 and TRBJ1-1, is SAVISQKPSRDICQRGTSLTIQCQVDSQVTMMFWYRQQPGQSLTLIATANQGSEATYESGFVIDKFPISRPNLTFSTLTVSNMSPEDSSIYLCSVVRGNTEAFFGQGTRLTVV.

This clonotype appeared a single time. The chain uses TRBV3-1 and TRBJ1-2, with D hard to call. This CDR3 region has 13 residues. Germline loops: CDR1 LGHDT, CDR2 YNNKEL (reference sequence). V lost 0 bases, J lost 7 bases, and 9 bases lay in between. The CDR3 spells CASSQEGGSGYTF. DNA for the CDR3: TGTGCCAGCAGCCAAGAGGGAGGGTCTGGCTACACCTTC. Full variable domain (rest looked up from reference TRBV3-1 and TRBJ1-2): DTAVSQTPKYLVTQMGNDKSIKCEQNLGHDTMYWYKQDSKKFLKIMFSYNNKELIINETVPNRFSPKSPDKAHLNLHINSLELGDSAVYFCASSQEGGSGYTFGSGTRLTVV.

This clonotype was detected only a few times. The genes are TRBV4-1 and TRBJ1-5; tentative D call: TRBD1 (6 bases). The length of the CDR3 is 17 residues. In germline, CDR1 is MGHRA, CDR2 YSYEKL. Trimming shortened V by 7 bases and J by 4 bases, and 23 bases separated the two germline ends. The CDR3 nucleotides read TGCGCCAGCACCTCGAATATGATAACAGGGAGAAATCAGCCCCAGCATTTT. Translation gives CASTSNMITGRNQPQHF.

The chain recombines TRBV18 with TRBJ2-3; TRBD2 might be the D (6 bases). The CDR3 spans 14 residues. V lost 4 bases and J 2 bases, leaving 10 bases between the germline ends. Per the germline V gene, CDR1 is KGHSH and CDR2 is LQKENI. The CDR3 is CASSRLGPTDTQYF. In DNA, the CDR3 is TGTGCCAGCTCACGACTAGGCCCCACAGATACGCAGTATTTT.

The rearrangement links TRBV6-1 to TRBJ1-1; 7 positions match TRBD1. CDR3 length equals 15 residues. J gave up 6 bases and V 7 bases, and 14 bases lay outside the gene matches. Looked up from germline, CDR1 is MNHNS and CDR2 is SASEGT. CDR3 nucleotide sequence: TGTGCCAGCAACTTCGGCGGGCCAGGGGGGCCTGAAGCTTTCTTT. It translates to CASNFGGPGGPEAFF.

This clonotype was seen only a few times. J is TRBJ1-1 and V is TRBV4-1; unclear D gene. CDR1 is MGHRA, CDR2 YSYEKL, per germline. This CDR3 region has 13 residues. Trimming shortened V by 3 bases and J by 2 bases, and 7 bases separated the two germline ends. The CDR3 DNA is TGCGCCAGCAGCCAGGGTATCAACACTGAAGCTTTCTTT. Its translation is CASSQGINTEAFF.

In this sample, this clonotype turned up many times. J is TRBJ1-3 and V is TRBV11-2, with 7 positions matching TRBD1. With V trimmed by 5 bases and J by 0 bases, 10 bases remained unmatched. Germline lookup yields CDR1 SGHAT and CDR2 FQNNGV. The CDR3 consists of 17 residues. The CDR3 reads CASSPTGTVHSGNTIYF. CDR3 in DNA: TGTGCCAGCAGCCCCACAGGGACAGTCCACTCTGGAAACACCATATATTTT.

The CDR3 loop is CASSPIRGNTEAFF. CDR3 sequence (DNA): TGTGCCAGCAGCCCCATCAGGGGAAACACTGAAGCTTTCTTT. The chain joins TRBV7-2 to TRBJ1-1; TRBD1 might be the D (6 bases). The CDR3 runs to 14 residues. V was trimmed by 5 bases and J by 2 bases, leaving 12 bases between them. The V gene's germline CDR1 is SGHTA and CDR2 FQGNSA. Full variable domain (rest looked up from reference TRBV7-2 and TRBJ1-1): GAGVSQSPSNKVTEKGKDVELRCDPISGHTALYWYRQSLGQGLEFLIYFQGNSAPDKSGLPSDRFSAERTGGSVSTLTIQRTQQEDSAVYLCASSPIRGNTEAFFGQGTRLTVV.

J is TRBJ2-1 and V is TRBV20-1; 9 positions match TRBD2. The CDR3 sequence is 13 residues long. The V segment lost 7 bases and the J segment 3 bases; nucleotides outside the gene matches: 4. CDR1 is DFQATT and CDR2 is SNEGSKA in the germline V gene (reference sequence). The CDR3 coding sequence is TGCAGTGGAGCGGGAGGCCTCTACAATGAGCAGTTCTTC. Protein product: CSGAGGLYNEQFF.

This clonotype came up a few times. This chain joins TRBV18 and TRBJ1-6; D remains ambiguous. V gave up 5 bases and J gave up 4 bases, with 18 bases separating them. CDR1 KGHSH and CDR2 LQKENI come from the germline V gene. This CDR3 has 17 amino acids. The CDR3 region is CASSSPSANPYNSPLHF. The DNA of the CDR3 is TGTGCCAGCTCATCCCCCTCGGCAAACCCATATAATTCACCCCTCCACTTT.

The chain uses TRBV5-1 and TRBJ1-6, with D perhaps matching TRBD1 (5 bases). The CDR3 sequence is 20 residues long. Per the germline V gene, CDR1 is SGHRS and CDR2 is YFSETQ. The V gene lost 1 base and the J gene lost 7 bases, with 27 bases spanning the gap. CDR3 in DNA: TGCGCCAGCAGCTTGCTTCCGCCTTCGGGTTCCGGACGGGGGAATTCACCCCTCCACTTT. Translating it yields CASSLLPPSGSGRGNSPLHF. The full variable domain, rest sourced from reference TRBV5-1 and TRBJ1-6, is KAGVTQTPRYLIKTRGQQVTLSCSPISGHRSVSWYQQTPGQGLQFLFEYFSETQRNKGNFPGRFSGRQFSNSRSEMNVSTLELGDSALYLCASSLLPPSGSGRGNSPLHFGNGTRLTVT.

This clonotype turned up a few times. The rearrangement joins TRBV18 to TRBJ1-6; the D is unclear. Germline values: CDR1 KGHSH, CDR2 LQKENI. The V end was cut by 3 bases, the J end by 7 bases, with 19 bases between. The CDR3 is made up of 17 amino acids. CDR3 loop: CASSPQGGSGRNSPLHF. The CDR3 nucleotides are TGTGCCAGCTCACCTCAAGGAGGATCAGGTCGAAATTCACCCCTCCACTTT.